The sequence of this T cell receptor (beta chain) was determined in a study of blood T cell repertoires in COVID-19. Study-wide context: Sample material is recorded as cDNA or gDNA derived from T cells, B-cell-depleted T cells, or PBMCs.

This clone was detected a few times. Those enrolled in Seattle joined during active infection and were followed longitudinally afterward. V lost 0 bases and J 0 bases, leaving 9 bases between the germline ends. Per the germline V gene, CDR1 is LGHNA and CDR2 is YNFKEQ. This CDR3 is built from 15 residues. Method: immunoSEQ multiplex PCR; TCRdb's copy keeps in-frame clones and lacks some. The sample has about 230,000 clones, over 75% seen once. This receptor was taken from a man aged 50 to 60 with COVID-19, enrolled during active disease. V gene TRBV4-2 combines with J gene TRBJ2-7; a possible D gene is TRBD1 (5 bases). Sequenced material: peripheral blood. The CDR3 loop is CASSQDRAISYEQYF. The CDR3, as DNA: TGTGCCAGCAGCCAAGACAGGGCCATCTCCTACGAGCAGTACTTC.